The text below deals with one T cell receptor (beta chain). The V gene's germline CDR1 is SGDLS and CDR2 YYNGEE. The CDR3 loop spans 17 amino acids. Trimming took 4 bases from V and 2 from J; bases not matched to a gene: 11. This specimen comes from a study of blood T cell repertoires in COVID-19. Authors' analysis steps: Estimates of nucleated cell counts were drawn from the amplification of reference gene primers. Some clones are missing from TCRdb's copy, which holds only in-frame ones; the method was immunoSEQ multiplex PCR. The DNA was the basis for D and trimming; V, J and clone size are from that table. The sample includes about 42,000 clones, 85% to 95% of them seen just once.

This TCR came from a man over 45 with active COVID-19. The source material was peripheral blood. The gene calls are TRBV9 and TRBJ2-7; 11 positions agree with TRBD1. For the CDR3, the DNA is TGTGCCAGCAGCCCCCGGGACAGGGGGACGCGGACCTACGAGCAGTACTTC. It encodes CASSPRDRGTRTYEQYF.